A single sample is the source of the 27 T cell receptor beta chains below, sequenced in a study of CXCR3-negative and CXCR3-positive naive CD8 T cells. Study-wide findings and caveats: Researchers report that CXCR3-positive naive cells carry more hydrophobic TRB CDR3s than CXCR3-negative naive cells.

Through 5' RACE with UMI labels, the TRB cDNA libraries were prepared. After re-calling the 5' RACE reads, TCRdb lists one entry per CDR3 protein, DNA absent. This sample contains 100,000 or so distinct CDR3 sequences. Which antigens these TCRs recognize remains unknown. Sequenced input: naive CXCR3+ CD8+ T cells from blood. As for subset: CD45RO-CCR7+CD27+CD95- naive CD8+ T cells expressing CXCR3 (TNR3+). These receptor sequences come from a human donor in good health. Some clones in this sample may be carry-over from other donors' samples.

The chain joins TRBV6-5 to TRBJ2-7; the D gene TCRdb calls, TRBD1, cannot be checked with no DNA. Germline CDR1 is MNHEY and CDR2 is SVGAGI. The CDR3 totals 16 residues. CDR3 residues: CASSYSFAGRNYEQYF.

V usage is TRBV6-2 or TRBV6-3 and J usage is TRBJ2-3. Per germline, CDR1 MNHEY and CDR2 SVGEGT. The CDR3 runs 12 residues. The CDR3 sequence: CASSYPSDTQYF.

The chain carries TRBV30 and TRBJ1-1. CDR1 and CDR2 (germline): GTSNPN, SVGIG (reference sequence). The CDR3 consists of 12 residues. Here the CDR3 reads CAWSGGNTEAFF. The full variable domain, in which reference TRBV30 and TRBJ1-1 provide the parts outside the CDR3, is SQTIHQWPATLVQPVGSPLSLECTVEGTSNPNLYWYRQAAGRGLQLLFYSVGIGQISSEVPQNLSASRPQDRQFILSSKKLLLSDSGFYLCAWSGGNTEAFFGQGTRLTVV.

The gene calls are TRBV7-3 and TRBJ2-3; TCRdb's assignment of TRBD1 cannot be checked, as there is no DNA. Germline lookup yields CDR1 SGHTA and CDR2 FQGTGA. This CDR3 has 16 residues. This CDR3 is CASSSVGQGAQDTQYF.

The V and J genes are TRBV6-5 and TRBJ1-5; TCRdb's D call, TRBD1, is unchecked because there is no DNA. The germline V gene encodes CDR1 MNHEY and CDR2 SVGAGI. CDR3 length: 14 amino acids. CDR3 protein: CASSYSKGSQPQHF.

V gene TRBV10-3 combines with J gene TRBJ1-5. The CDR3 covers 13 residues. The V gene's germline CDR1 is ENHRY and CDR2 SYGVKD. CDR3 protein: CAISGEGFQPQHF.

The gene calls are TRBV12-3 or TRBV12-4 and TRBJ1-5; the TCRdb D gene call, TRBD1, has no DNA to confirm it. There are 14 residues in the CDR3. The chain's CDR3 is CASSRRGRNQPQHF.

V and J are TRBV6-2 or TRBV6-3 and TRBJ1-1. The germline gives CDR1 MNHEY, CDR2 SVGEGT. The CDR3 spans 12 residues. The CDR3 spells CASSYSSREAFF.

The chain has TRBV5-1 and TRBJ2-7. This CDR3 comprises 13 residues. Germline V CDR1 and CDR2: SGHRS, YFSETQ. The CDR3: CASSLASSYEQYF.

The chain couples TRBV13 to TRBJ2-3; TCRdb's D call of TRBD1 is untestable without DNA. The CDR3 has 16 residues. Germline CDR1 and CDR2: PRHDT and FYEKMQ (reference sequence). CDR3 residues: CASSPLGARLTDTQYF.

The V call is TRBV7-9, the J call TRBJ2-7; as DNA is missing, the TRBD2 call by TCRdb cannot be tested. CDR1 is SEHNR, CDR2 FQNEAQ, per germline (reference sequence). This CDR3 region has 14 residues. CDR3 loop: CASNPGLAGDEQYF.

V gene TRBV7-9 combines with J gene TRBJ2-5; checking the TCRdb D call of TRBD1 is not possible without DNA. The CDR3 covers 17 residues. Germline V CDR1 and CDR2: SEHNR, FQNEAQ (reference sequence). CDR3 protein: CASSLARDRGPKETQYF.

The genes are TRBV7-9 and TRBJ2-7; TCRdb returns TRBD1, unconfirmable since there is no DNA. From germline, CDR1 is SEHNR and CDR2 FQNEAQ (reference sequence). The CDR3 runs 14 residues. The CDR3 loop reads CASRANGQGVEQYF.

V is TRBV29-1 and J is TRBJ2-5; TCRdb's assignment of TRBD2 cannot be checked, as there is no DNA. This CDR3 is 15 amino acids long. Germline CDR1 reads SQVTM; CDR2 reads ANQGSEA. This chain's CDR3 is CSVDRLAGTQETQYF.

The J gene is TRBJ2-7, the V gene TRBV2; TCRdb returns TRBD1, unconfirmable since there is no DNA. Germline V CDR1 and CDR2: SNHLY, FYNNEI. This CDR3 is 15 amino acids long. The CDR3 here is CASSVTGAQSYEQYF. Full variable domain (outside the CDR3, taken from reference TRBV2 and TRBJ2-7): EPEVTQTPSHQVTQMGQEVILRCVPISNHLYFYWYRQILGQKVEFLVSFYNNEISEKSEIFDDQFSVERPDGSNFTLKIRSTKLEDSAMYFCASSVTGAQSYEQYFGPGTRLTVT.

The genes are TRBV29-1 and TRBJ2-7. The CDR3 consists of 12 residues. Germline V lookup: CDR1 SQVTM, CDR2 ANQGSEA. The CDR3: CSVEGSSYEQYF.

The V gene is TRBV14, the J gene TRBJ1-1; TCRdb lists TRBD1, though no DNA is available to test this call. This CDR3 region has 14 residues. The germline V gene encodes CDR1 SGHDN and CDR2 FVKESK. CDR3 in amino acids: CASSLTGVQTEAFF. Full variable domain (missing parts from reference TRBV14 and TRBJ1-1): EAGVTQFPSHSVIEKGQTVTLRCDPISGHDNLYWYRRVMGKEIKFLLHFVKESKQDESGMPNNRFLAERTGGTYSTLKVQPAELEDSGVYFCASSLTGVQTEAFFGQGTRLTVV.

The chain uses TRBV7-9 and TRBJ2-1; with no DNA, the TCRdb D assignment of TRBD1 cannot be verified. The germline V gene has CDR1 SEHNR and CDR2 FQNEAQ (reference sequence). CDR3 length: 16 amino acids. The CDR3 reads CASSGGPLSSYNEQFF.

The chain couples TRBV4-2 to TRBJ2-2. CDR1 is LGHNA, CDR2 YNFKEQ, per germline. This CDR3 comprises 14 residues. CDR3 sequence reads: CASSQGFESGELFF.

The chain is built from TRBV9 and TRBJ2-1; TCRdb selects TRBD1, and the lack of DNA leaves this call unchecked. Per the germline V gene, CDR1 is SGDLS and CDR2 is YYNGEE. The CDR3 runs to 15 residues. This chain's CDR3 is CASSDTSGAYNEQFF.

The V gene is TRBV7-9, the J gene TRBJ2-7. This CDR3 is built from 15 residues. Germline CDR1 and CDR2: SEHNR and FQNEAQ (reference sequence). The CDR3 here is CAGQVLTTGSYEQYF.

The CDR3: CASSDSAGRTYEQYF. The chain couples TRBV2 to TRBJ2-7; TCRdb's assignment of TRBD1 cannot be checked, as there is no DNA. Germline V gives CDR1 SNHLY, CDR2 FYNNEI. This CDR3 is built from 15 residues.

This sequence joins TRBV7-9 and TRBJ2-1; TCRdb's D call of TRBD2 is untestable without DNA. Germline assignment: CDR1 SEHNR and CDR2 FQNEAQ (reference sequence). The CDR3 is made up of 14 amino acids. The CDR3 loop reads CASSLSLADNEQFF.

The chain joins TRBV29-1 to TRBJ2-1; TCRdb lists TRBD2, though no DNA is available to test this call. The CDR3 sequence is 16 residues long. Germline V gene sequence: CDR1 SQVTM, CDR2 ANQGSEA. CDR3 sequence reads: CSVEGIVAGGDNEQFF.

This chain joins TRBV10-1 and TRBJ2-1; the TCRdb D gene call, TRBD1, has no DNA to confirm it. The length of the CDR3 is 16 residues. The V gene's germline CDR1 is WNHNN and CDR2 SYGVQD (reference sequence). CDR3 loop: CASSETRQGENNEQFF.

The chain combines TRBV20-1 with TRBJ2-1; the D gene TCRdb calls, TRBD1, cannot be checked with no DNA. The CDR3 is 14 residues long. Germline-derived CDR1 and CDR2 are DFQATT and SNEGSKA (reference sequence). CDR3: CSARDRDGLNEQFF.

This chain uses TRBV12-3 or TRBV12-4 with TRBJ1-5; TCRdb proposes TRBD1, but this gene call is untestable without DNA. This CDR3 is built from 14 residues. The CDR3: CASRPGQGNQPQHF.